The present T cell receptor beta chain was sequenced within a study of response to subunit inactivated influenza vaccine. The V and J ends lost 3 bases and 2 bases respectively, with 13 bases between them. Germline V gene sequence: CDR1 KGHSH, CDR2 LQKENI. The CDR3 runs 15 residues. Concerning this clonotype: Its cognate antigen is unknown.

Findings and limits, study-wide: Few new T cells, the authors suggested, are recruited by each seasonal influenza vaccination.

TCRdb called the RT-PCR reads again in MiXCR, with one record for every CDR3 protein. The sample records hundreds of thousands of distinct CDR3 sequences, about 18% being singletons. V gene TRBV18 combines with J gene TRBJ1-2; maybe TRBD1 (5 bases). The TCR comes from a man aged 45 to 65 who received an inactivated influenza vaccine. This specimen was PBMCs from blood, taken roughly 5 days after vaccination. CDR3 amino acids: CASSPRDSWNYGYTF. The CDR3 DNA follows: TGTGCCAGCTCACCCCGGGACTCCTGGAACTATGGCTACACCTTC.